Shown below are 8 T cell receptor beta chains from a single sample sequenced in a study of radiotherapy plus CTLA-4 blockade in lung cancer. Assay: immunoSEQ multiplex PCR; the TCRdb copy retains only in-frame clones and omits some. The repertoire holds 50,000 to 60,000 clones, with 70% to 80% as singletons. The sample consisted of peripheral blood, taken from a patient treated with radiotherapy plus ipilimumab. Receptors were obtained from a human donor with non-small cell lung cancer who had a complete response to radiotherapy plus ipilimumab.

This chain joins TRBV9 and TRBJ1-2; no firm D call. CDR3 length: 12 residues. Trimming pared 3 bases from V and 5 bases from J, leaving 8 bases between. CDR1 and CDR2 (germline): SGDLS, YYNGEE. The CDR3 bases are TGTGCCAGCAGCGCCGACTGGTATGGCTACACCTTC. Protein product: CASSADWYGYTF.

The gene calls are TRBV30 and TRBJ2-7, with 10 bases fitting TRBD1. The CDR3 totals 15 residues. The ends lost 5 bases at V and 6 bases at J; junction bases unmatched: 13. Germline CDR1 is GTSNPN and CDR2 is SVGIG (reference sequence). This CDR3 reads CAWGRLGQGIFEQYF. The CDR3, as DNA: TGTGCCTGGGGGCGTTTGGGACAGGGGATTTTCGAGCAGTACTTC.

This clone was detected only a few times. The rearrangement joins TRBV19 to TRBJ1-1, with 9 bases that match TRBD1. CDR1 LNHDA and CDR2 SQIVND come from the germline V gene (reference sequence). Unmatched junction bases numbered 10, after V lost 5 bases and J lost 0 bases. The CDR3 contains 17 residues. CDR3 sequence (DNA): TGTGCCAGTAGTCCAGGACAGGGGCAGACAATGAACACTGAAGCTTTCTTT. Amino acid sequence: CASSPGQGQTMNTEAFF.

The V gene is TRBV5-4, the J gene TRBJ2-7, with D perhaps matching TRBD2 (6 bases). Trimming removed 4 bases from V and 2 bases from J, with 16 bases in between. Germline V gene sequence: CDR1 SGHNT, CDR2 YYREEE (reference sequence). The CDR3 consists of 15 residues. This CDR3 reads CASSLGVVAAYEQYF. Here the CDR3 DNA reads TGTGCCAGCAGCCTGGGGGTAGTAGCGGCCTACGAGCAGTACTTC.

This clone showed up just a few times. V and J are TRBV27 and TRBJ1-4, with 7 positions matching TRBD1. Germline CDR1 is MNHEY and CDR2 is SMNVEV (reference sequence). The CDR3 has 16 amino acids. After removal of 6 bases from V and 8 bases from J, the junction contained 15 bases not matched to a gene. The CDR3 nucleotides are TGTGCCAGCAGCTGGAGCCATACAGGGGAAGGCGAAAAACTGTTTTTT. Translating it yields CASSWSHTGEGEKLFF. Combining the CDR3 with reference TRBV27 and TRBJ1-4 gives the whole variable domain EAQVTQNPRYLITVTGKKLTVTCSQNMNHEYMSWYRQDPGLGLRQIYYSMNVEVTDKGDVPEGYKVSRKEKRNFPLILESPSPNQTSLYFCASSWSHTGEGEKLFFGSGTQLSVL.

The V and J genes are TRBV4-3 and TRBJ1-1; 9 bases fit TRBD1. The V segment lost 6 bases and the J segment 3 bases; nucleotides outside the gene matches: 2. The CDR3 covers 13 residues. The germline CDR1 and CDR2 sequences are LGHNA and YSLEER. The CDR3 is CASRQGAYTEAFF. In nucleotides, the CDR3 is TGCGCCAGCAGACAGGGGGCGTACACTGAAGCTTTCTTT.

This rearrangement joins TRBV19 to TRBJ1-2, with 11 positions matching TRBD1. This CDR3 is 14 amino acids long. CDR1 LNHDA and CDR2 SQIVND come from the germline V gene (reference sequence). Trimming took 4 bases from V and 6 from J; bases not matched to a gene: 4. CDR3 in DNA: TGTGCCAGTAGTACGGACAGGGGGCGTAATGGCTACACCTTC. Translated: CASSTDRGRNGYTF.

The V and J genes are TRBV30 and TRBJ1-5; the match to TRBD1 covers 9 bases. V was pared by 2 bases and J by 10 bases, with 9 bases of the junction left unmatched. The CDR3 has 14 residues. The germline CDR1 and CDR2 sequences are GTSNPN and SVGIG (reference sequence). CDR3 loop: CAWSPTGQGPPQHF. CDR3 DNA: TGTGCCTGGAGTCCTACGGGACAGGGTCCACCCCAGCATTTT.